The clone carrying this TCR beta chain was counted ten times or more. Donors ranged from about 6 to 90 years old and were healthy Caucasians in Russia. Germline CDR1 MGHDK, CDR2 SYGVNS. The CDR3 has 13 amino acids. V was clipped by 6 bases and J by 8 bases, with 13 bases between them. These data come from a study of blood T cells in healthy people across ages. For the study at large: About one barcoded beta molecule per two T cells was the capture yield of template switching.

Combining a sample-barcoded 5' primer with a J-beta primer mix, a second PCR ran for about 7 to 11 cycles. All samples yielded 2.5 million or more CDR3-containing paired-end reads. TCRdb processed the 5' RACE reads anew with MiXCR; each CDR3 protein has one entry. In the table there are about 570,000 distinct CDR3 sequences, approximately 30% of which are singletons. Sequences were obtained from blood. J is TRBJ2-2 and V is TRBV25-1; D may match TRBD1 or TRBD2 (7 bases each). This TCR was sampled from a woman aged 65 to 85 in good health. CDR3 sequence reads: CASRQGGVGELFF. The CDR3 DNA reads TGTGCCAGCAGGCAGGGGGGGGTTGGGGAGCTGTTTTTT. Based on the CDR3 plus reference TRBV25-1 and TRBJ2-2, the full variable domain is EADIYQTPRYLVIGTGKKITLECSQTMGHDKMYWYQQDPGMELHLIHYSYGVNSTEKGDLSSESTVSRIRTEHFPLTLESARPSHTSQYLCASRQGGVGELFFGEGSRLTVL.